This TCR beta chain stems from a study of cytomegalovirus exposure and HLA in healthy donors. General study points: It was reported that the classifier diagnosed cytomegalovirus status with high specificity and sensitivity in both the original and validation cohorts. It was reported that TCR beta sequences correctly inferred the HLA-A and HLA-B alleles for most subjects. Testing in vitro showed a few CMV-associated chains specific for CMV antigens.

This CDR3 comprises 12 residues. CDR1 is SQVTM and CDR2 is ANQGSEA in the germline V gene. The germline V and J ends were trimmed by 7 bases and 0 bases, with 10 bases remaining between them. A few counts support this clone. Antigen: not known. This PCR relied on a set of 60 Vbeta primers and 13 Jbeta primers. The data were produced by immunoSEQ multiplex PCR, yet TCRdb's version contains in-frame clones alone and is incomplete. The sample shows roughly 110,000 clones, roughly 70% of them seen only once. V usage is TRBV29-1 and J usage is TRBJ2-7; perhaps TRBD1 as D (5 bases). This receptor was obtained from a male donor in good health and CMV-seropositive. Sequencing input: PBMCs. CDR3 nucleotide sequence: TGCAGCGCTCGGACACACTCCTACGAGCAGTACTTC. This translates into CSARTHSYEQYF.